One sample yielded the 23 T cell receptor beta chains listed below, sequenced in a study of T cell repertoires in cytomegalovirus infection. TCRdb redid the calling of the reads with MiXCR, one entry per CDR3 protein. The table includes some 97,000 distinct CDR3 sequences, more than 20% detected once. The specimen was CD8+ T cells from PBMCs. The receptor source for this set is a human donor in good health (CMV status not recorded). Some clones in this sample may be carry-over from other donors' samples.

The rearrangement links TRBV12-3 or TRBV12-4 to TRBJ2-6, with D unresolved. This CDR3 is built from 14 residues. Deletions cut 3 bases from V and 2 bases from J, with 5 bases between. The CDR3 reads CASSFIPGANVLTF. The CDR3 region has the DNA TGTGCCAGCAGTTTTATTCCTGGGGCCAACGTCCTGACTTTC.

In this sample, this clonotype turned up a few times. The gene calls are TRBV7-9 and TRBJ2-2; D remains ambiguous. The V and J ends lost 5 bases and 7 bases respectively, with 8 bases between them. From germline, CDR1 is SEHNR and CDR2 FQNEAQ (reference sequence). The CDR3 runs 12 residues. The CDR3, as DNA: TGTGCCAGCAGCGATCGGTACGGGGAGCTGTTTTTT. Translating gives CASSDRYGELFF.

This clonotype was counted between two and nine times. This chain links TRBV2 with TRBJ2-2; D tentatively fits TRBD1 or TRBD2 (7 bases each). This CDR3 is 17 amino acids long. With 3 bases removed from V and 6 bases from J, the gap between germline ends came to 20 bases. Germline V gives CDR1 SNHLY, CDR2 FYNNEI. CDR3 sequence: CASSEASGTVEAGELFF. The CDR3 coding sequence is TGTGCCAGCAGTGAGGCCAGCGGGACAGTCGAGGCCGGGGAGCTGTTTTTT.

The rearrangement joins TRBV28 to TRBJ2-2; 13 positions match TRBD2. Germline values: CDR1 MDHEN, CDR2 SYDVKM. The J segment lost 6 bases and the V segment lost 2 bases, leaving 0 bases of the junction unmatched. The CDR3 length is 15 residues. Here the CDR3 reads CASSLGTSGAGELFF. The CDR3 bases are TGTGCCAGCAGTTTAGGGACTAGCGGGGCCGGGGAGCTGTTTTTT.

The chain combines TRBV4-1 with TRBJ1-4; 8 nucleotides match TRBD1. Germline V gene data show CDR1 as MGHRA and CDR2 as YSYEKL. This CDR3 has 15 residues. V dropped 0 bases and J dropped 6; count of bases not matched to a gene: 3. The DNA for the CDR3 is TGCGCCAGCAGCCAAGACCAGGGGGCGGATGAAAAACTGTTTTTT. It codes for CASSQDQGADEKLFF.

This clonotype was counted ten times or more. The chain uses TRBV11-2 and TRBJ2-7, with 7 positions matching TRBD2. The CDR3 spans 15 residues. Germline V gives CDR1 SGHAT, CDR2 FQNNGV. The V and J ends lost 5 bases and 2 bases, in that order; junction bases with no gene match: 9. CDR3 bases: TGTGCCAGCAGCCTACGGGACTATCACCCCTACGAGCAGTACTTC. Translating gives CASSLRDYHPYEQYF.

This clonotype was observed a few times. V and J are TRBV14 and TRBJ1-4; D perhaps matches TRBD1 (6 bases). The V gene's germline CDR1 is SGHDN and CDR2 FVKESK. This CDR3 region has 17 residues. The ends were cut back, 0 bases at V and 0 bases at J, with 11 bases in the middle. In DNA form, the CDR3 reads TGTGCCAGCAGCCAAGATCCGGACAGCGCAACTAATGAAAAACTGTTTTTT. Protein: CASSQDPDSATNEKLFF.

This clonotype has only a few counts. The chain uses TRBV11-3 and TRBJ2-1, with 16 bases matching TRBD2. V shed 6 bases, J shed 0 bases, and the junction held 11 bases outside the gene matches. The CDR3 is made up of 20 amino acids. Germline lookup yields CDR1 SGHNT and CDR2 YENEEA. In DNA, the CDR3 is TGTGCCAGCAGGAATTTCCTCGGGACTAGCGGGGGGGACTCCTACAATGAGCAGTTCTTC. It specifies CASRNFLGTSGGDSYNEQFF. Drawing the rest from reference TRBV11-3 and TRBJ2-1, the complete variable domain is EAGVVQSPRYKIIEKKQPVAFWCNPISGHNTLYWYLQNLGQGPELLIRYENEEAVDDSQLPKDRFSAERLKGVDSTLKIQPAELGDSAVYLCASRNFLGTSGGDSYNEQFFGPGTRLTVL.

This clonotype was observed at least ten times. CDR3 nucleotides: TGTGCCAGCAGCTGGCTAGGGTCCTACAATGAGCAGTTCTTC. It specifies CASSWLGSYNEQFF. This chain uses TRBV7-2 with TRBJ2-1; D gene uncertain. CDR3 length: 14 residues. Germline values: CDR1 SGHTA, CDR2 FQGNSA. Trimming took 4 bases from V and 1 from J, leaving 8 bases between them.

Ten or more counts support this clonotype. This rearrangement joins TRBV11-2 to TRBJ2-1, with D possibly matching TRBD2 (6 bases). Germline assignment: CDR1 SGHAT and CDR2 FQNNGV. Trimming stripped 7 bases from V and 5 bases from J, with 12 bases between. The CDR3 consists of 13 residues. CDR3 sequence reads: CASKAGGNNEQFF. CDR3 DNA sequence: TGTGCCAGCAAAGCCGGGGGTAACAATGAGCAGTTCTTC.

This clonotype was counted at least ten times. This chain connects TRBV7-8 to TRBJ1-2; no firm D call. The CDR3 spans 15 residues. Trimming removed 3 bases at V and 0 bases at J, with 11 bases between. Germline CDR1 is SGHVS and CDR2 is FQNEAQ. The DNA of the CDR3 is TGTGCCAGCAGCTTTAGCACAGCAGCTAACTATGGCTACACCTTC. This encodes CASSFSTAANYGYTF.

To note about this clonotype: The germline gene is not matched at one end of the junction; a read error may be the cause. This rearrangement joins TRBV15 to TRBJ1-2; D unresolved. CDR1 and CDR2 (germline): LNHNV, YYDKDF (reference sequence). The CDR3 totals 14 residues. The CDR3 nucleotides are TGTGCCACTAGCAGAGACTACGCTAACTATGGCTACACCTTC. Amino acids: CATSRDYANYGYTF.

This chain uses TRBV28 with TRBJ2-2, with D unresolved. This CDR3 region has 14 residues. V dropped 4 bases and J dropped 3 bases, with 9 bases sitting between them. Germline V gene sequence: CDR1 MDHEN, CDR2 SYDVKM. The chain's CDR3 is CASSWTLYTGELFF. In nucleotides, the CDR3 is TGTGCCAGCAGTTGGACCCTCTACACCGGGGAGCTGTTTTTT.

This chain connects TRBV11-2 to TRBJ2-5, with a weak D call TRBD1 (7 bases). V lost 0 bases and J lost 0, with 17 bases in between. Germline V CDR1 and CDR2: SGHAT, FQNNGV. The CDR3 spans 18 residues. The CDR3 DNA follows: TGTGCCAGCAGCTTAGAGTATCGACAGGGACTCAACCAAGAGACCCAGTACTTC. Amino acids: CASSLEYRQGLNQETQYF.

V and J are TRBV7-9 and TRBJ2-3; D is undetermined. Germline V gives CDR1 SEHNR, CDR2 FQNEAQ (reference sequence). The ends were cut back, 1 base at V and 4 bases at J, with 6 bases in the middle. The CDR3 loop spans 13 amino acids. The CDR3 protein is CASSLVGSDTQYF. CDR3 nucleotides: TGTGCCAGCAGCTTAGTAGGGTCAGATACGCAGTATTTT.

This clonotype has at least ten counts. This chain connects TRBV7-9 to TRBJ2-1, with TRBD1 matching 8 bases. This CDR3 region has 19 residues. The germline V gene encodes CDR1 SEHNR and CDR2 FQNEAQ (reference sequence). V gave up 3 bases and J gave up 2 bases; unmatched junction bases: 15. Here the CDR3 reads CASSLGGQTGTGPYNEQFF. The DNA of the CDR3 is TGTGCCAGCAGCTTGGGGGGACAAACCGGGACAGGTCCCTACAATGAGCAGTTCTTC. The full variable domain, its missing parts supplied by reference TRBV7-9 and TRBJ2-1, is DTGVSQNPRHKITKRGQNVTFRCDPISEHNRLYWYRQTLGQGPEFLTYFQNEAQLEKSRLLSDRFSAERPKGSFSTLEIQRTEQGDSAMYLCASSLGGQTGTGPYNEQFFGPGTRLTVL.

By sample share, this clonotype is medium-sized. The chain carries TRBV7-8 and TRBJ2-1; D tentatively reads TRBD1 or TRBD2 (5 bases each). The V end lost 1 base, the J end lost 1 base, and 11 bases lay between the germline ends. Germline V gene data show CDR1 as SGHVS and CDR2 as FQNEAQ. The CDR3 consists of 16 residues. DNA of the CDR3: TGTGCCAGCAGCTTAGACAGGCGGAGGTCCTACAATGAGCAGTTCTTC. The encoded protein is CASSLDRRRSYNEQFF.

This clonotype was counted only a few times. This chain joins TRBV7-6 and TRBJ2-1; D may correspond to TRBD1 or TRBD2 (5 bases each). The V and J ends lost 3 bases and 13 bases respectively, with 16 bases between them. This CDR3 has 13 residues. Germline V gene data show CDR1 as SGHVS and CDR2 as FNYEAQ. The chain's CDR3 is CASSLRLAGGQFF. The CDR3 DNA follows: TGTGCCAGCAGCTTGCGGCTAGCTGGGGGACAGTTCTTC.

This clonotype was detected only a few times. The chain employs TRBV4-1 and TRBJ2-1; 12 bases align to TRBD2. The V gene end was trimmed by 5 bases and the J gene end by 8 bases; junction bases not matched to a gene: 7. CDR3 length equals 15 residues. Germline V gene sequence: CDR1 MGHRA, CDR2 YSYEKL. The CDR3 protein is CASSWGLAGGYEQFF. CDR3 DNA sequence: TGCGCCAGCAGCTGGGGGCTAGCGGGAGGGTATGAGCAGTTCTTC.

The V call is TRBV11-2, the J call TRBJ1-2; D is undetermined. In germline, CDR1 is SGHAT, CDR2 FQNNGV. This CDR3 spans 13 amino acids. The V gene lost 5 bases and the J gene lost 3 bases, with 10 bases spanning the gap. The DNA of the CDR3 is TGTGCCAGCAGCCCCGGTCGGTACTATGGCTACACCTTC. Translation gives CASSPGRYYGYTF.

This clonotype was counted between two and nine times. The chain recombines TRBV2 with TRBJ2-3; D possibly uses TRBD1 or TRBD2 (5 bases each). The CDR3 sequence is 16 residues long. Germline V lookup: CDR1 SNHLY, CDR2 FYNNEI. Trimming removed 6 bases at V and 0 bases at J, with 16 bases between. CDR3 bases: TGTGCCAGCAGCAGGGACGGCGACCTAAGCACAGATACGCAGTATTTT. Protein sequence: CASSRDGDLSTDTQYF.

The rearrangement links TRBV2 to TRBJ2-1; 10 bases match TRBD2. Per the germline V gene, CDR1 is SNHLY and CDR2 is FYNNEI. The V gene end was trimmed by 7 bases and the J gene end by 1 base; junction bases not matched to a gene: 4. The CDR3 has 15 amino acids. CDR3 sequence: CASTPSGSSYNEQFF. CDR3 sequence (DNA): TGTGCCAGCACTCCTAGCGGGAGTTCCTACAATGAGCAGTTCTTC.

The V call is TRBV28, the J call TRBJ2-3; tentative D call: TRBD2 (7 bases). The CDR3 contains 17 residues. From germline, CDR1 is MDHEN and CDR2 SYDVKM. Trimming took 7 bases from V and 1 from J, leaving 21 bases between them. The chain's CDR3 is CASNLGGLAAGTDTQYF. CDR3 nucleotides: TGTGCCAGCAACCTAGGGGGTCTAGCGGCCGGCACAGATACGCAGTATTTT.